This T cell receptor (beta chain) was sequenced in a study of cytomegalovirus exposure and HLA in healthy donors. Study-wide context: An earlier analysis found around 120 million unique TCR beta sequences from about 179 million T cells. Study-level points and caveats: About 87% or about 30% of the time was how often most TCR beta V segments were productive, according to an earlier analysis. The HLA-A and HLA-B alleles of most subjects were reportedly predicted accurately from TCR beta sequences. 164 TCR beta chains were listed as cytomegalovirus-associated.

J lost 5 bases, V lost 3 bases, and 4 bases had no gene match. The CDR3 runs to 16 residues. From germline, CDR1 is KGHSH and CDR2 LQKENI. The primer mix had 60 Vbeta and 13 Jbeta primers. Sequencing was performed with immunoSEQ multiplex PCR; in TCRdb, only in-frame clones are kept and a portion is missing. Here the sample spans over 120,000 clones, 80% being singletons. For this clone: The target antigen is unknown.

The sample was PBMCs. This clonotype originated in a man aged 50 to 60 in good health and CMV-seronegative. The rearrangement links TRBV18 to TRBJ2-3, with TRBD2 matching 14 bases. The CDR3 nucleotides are TGTGCCAGCTCACCCGGGACTAGCGGGAGTAAAGATACGCAGTATTTT. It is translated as CASSPGTSGSKDTQYF.